This TCR beta chain was documented in a study of molecular identifiers for immune sequencing clone quantification. Study conclusions and caveats: In CMV-specific effectors, clones above 20 copies held over 98% of molecules; naive, under 1%.

This clonotype was counted many times. Its cognate antigen is unknown. The CDR3 extends over 16 amino acids. CDR1 is KGHDR and CDR2 is SFDVKD in the germline V gene. The trim removed 10 bases at V and 0 bases at J, leaving 13 bases unmatched. TCRdb reprocessed the PCR reads with MiXCR, giving one entry per CDR3 protein. Of just under 650,000 distinct CDR3 sequences listed, 15% to 20% are singletons. The rearrangement joins TRBV24-1 to TRBJ2-7; 8 positions agree with TRBD2. This clonotype was obtained from a human donor in good health. Some libraries in this study had Jurkat cell RNA spiked in. The sample was naive CD8+ T cells from blood, with Jurkat cell RNA spiked in. The subset here: FACS-sorted CD8+CD4-CCR7+CD45RA+ naive T cells. The CDR3 protein is CATGLTGGDSSYEQYF. CDR3 sequence (DNA): TGTGCCACTGGACTGACGGGGGGGGATAGCTCCTACGAGCAGTACTTC.